These T cell receptor beta chains were read from a single sample in a study of blood T cell repertoires in COVID-19. TCRdb's table, derived via immunoSEQ multiplex PCR, lists solely in-frame clones and lacks some. The table shows around 470,000 clones, with about 92% occurring only once. Sequencing input: PBMCs or T cells enriched from blood (not recorded which). All receptors come from a man aged 18 to 29 who had recovered from COVID-19. CDR3s include the opening cysteine and the closing phenylalanine or tryptophan. The D gene is left open where the match is weak. Part of the rows lack a size; the others show once, few, many or a class for expanded clones.

D: -; V: TRBV28; size: -; J: TRBJ2-7; CDR3: CASTIMTGNYEQYF; DNA: TGTGCCAGCACTATTATGACAGGAAACTACGAGCAGTACTTC
D: -; V: TRBV20-1; size: -; J: TRBJ1-5; CDR3: CSASGLGRSNQPQHF; DNA: TGCAGTGCTAGTGGCCTGGGCAGGAGCAATCAGCCCCAGCATTTT
D: -; V: TRBV7-2; size: -; J: TRBJ1-3; CDR3: CASSSPVSGNTIYF; DNA: TGTGCCAGCAGCTCCCCGGTCTCTGGAAACACCATATATTTT
D: -; V: TRBV9; size: -; J: TRBJ1-6; CDR3: CASSVQGNNSPLHF; DNA: TGTGCCAGCAGCGTTCAGGGGAATAATTCACCCCTCCACTTT
D: TRBD1; V: TRBV5-4; size: -; J: TRBJ2-3; CDR3: CASSGTGVSTDTQYF; DNA: TGTGCCAGCAGCGGGACAGGGGTCAGCACAGATACGCAGTATTTT
D: -; V: TRBV6-5; size: -; J: TRBJ1-5; CDR3: CASSYNAGIQPQHF; DNA: TGTGCCAGCAGTTATAACGCGGGGATTCAGCCCCAGCATTTT
D: -; V: TRBV10-1; size: once; J: TRBJ2-1; CDR3: CASSAELVSEQFF; DNA: TGCGCCAGCAGTGCGGAACTAGTTTCTGAGCAGTTCTTC
D: -; V: TRBV19; size: -; J: TRBJ1-4; CDR3: CASSIGTRGPVGEKLFF; DNA: TGTGCCAGTAGTATAGGAACGCGGGGGCCCGTGGGAGAAAAACTGTTTTTT
D: TRBD1; V: TRBV6-5; size: -; J: TRBJ1-5; CDR3: CASSQRDRVYQPQHF; DNA: TGTGCCAGCAGCCAAAGGGACAGGGTTTATCAGCCCCAGCATTTT
D: -; V: TRBV29-1; size: -; J: TRBJ1-2; CDR3: CSVDTYGYTF; DNA: TGCAGCGTGGACACCTATGGCTACACCTTC
D: TRBD2; V: TRBV3-1/TRBV3-2; size: once; J: TRBJ2-5; CDR3: CASSQGASGGRETQYF; DNA: TGTGCCAGCAGCCAAGGGGCTAGCGGGGGTAGGGAGACCCAGTACTTC
D: -; V: TRBV6-5; size: -; J: TRBJ1-1; CDR3: CASLDRGNTEAFF; DNA: TGTGCCAGCCTCGATCGAGGAAACACTGAAGCTTTCTTT
D: -; V: TRBV24-1; size: -; J: TRBJ2-2; CDR3: CAASDPTQGTGELFF; DNA: TGTGCCGCCAGTGATCCGACGCAGGGTACCGGGGAGCTGTTTTTT
D: -; V: TRBV25-1; size: once; J: TRBJ1-2; CDR3: CASSPRRGFGYGYTF; DNA: TGTGCCAGCAGTCCTCGTAGGGGGTTTGGCTATGGCTACACCTTC
D: TRBD2; V: TRBV28; size: -; J: TRBJ2-7; CDR3: CASSSPLGASGSSSYEQYF; DNA: TGTGCCAGCAGTAGCCCTCTCGGTGCTAGCGGGAGTAGTTCGTACGAGCAGTACTTC
D: -; V: TRBV11-2; size: -; J: TRBJ2-7; CDR3: CASTGVYEQYF; DNA: TGTGCCTCAACGGGGGTCTACGAGCAGTACTTC
D: TRBD1; V: TRBV6-5; size: -; J: TRBJ1-6; CDR3: CASSIQGAPLHF; DNA: TGTGCCAGCAGCATACAGGGGGCACCCCTCCACTTT
D: -; V: TRBV5-8; size: -; J: TRBJ1-5; CDR3: CASSLAGWEQPQHF; DNA: TGTGCCAGCAGCTTGGCAGGCTGGGAGCAGCCCCAGCATTTT
D: -; V: TRBV7-9; size: -; J: TRBJ2-7; CDR3: CASSSVRGTYEQYF; DNA: TGTGCCAGCAGCTCCGTCAGGGGTACCTACGAGCAGTACTTC
D: -; V: TRBV9; size: -; J: TRBJ1-2; CDR3: CASSVEHQDFGYTF; DNA: TGTGCCAGCAGCGTAGAACACCAGGACTTCGGCTACACCTTC
D: TRBD1; V: TRBV10-3; size: -; J: TRBJ1-4; CDR3: CAISPGGGDEKLFF; DNA: TGTGCCATCTCGCCAGGGGGCGGGGATGAAAAACTGTTTTTT
D: TRBD1; V: TRBV6-5; size: -; J: TRBJ2-7; CDR3: CASMRGSTGAYEQYF; DNA: TGTGCCAGCATGAGGGGGTCGACAGGGGCCTACGAGCAGTACTTC
D: TRBD2; V: TRBV7-9; size: -; J: TRBJ2-1; CDR3: CASRGLADHEQFF; DNA: TGTGCCAGCAGGGGACTAGCGGATCATGAGCAGTTCTTC
D: TRBD2; V: TRBV4-2; size: many; J: TRBJ2-1; CDR3: CASSQDFRGGEDEQFF; DNA: TGTGCCAGCAGCCAAGATTTTAGGGGAGGGGAGGATGAGCAGTTCTTC
D: TRBD2; V: TRBV27; size: -; J: TRBJ2-1; CDR3: CASSSTRGRGGLNEQFF; DNA: TGTGCCAGCAGTTCAACGCGTGGGCGGGGGGGTCTCAATGAGCAGTTCTTC
D: TRBD1; V: TRBV6-5; size: -; J: TRBJ2-7; CDR3: CASIPQGSSYEQYF; DNA: TGTGCCAGCATCCCACAGGGGTCCTCCTACGAGCAGTACTTC
D: -; V: TRBV5-1; size: -; J: TRBJ1-5; CDR3: CASSLAGEKHQPQHF; DNA: TGCGCCAGCAGCTTGGCGGGGGAGAAGCATCAGCCCCAGCATTTT
D: TRBD2; V: TRBV7-8; size: -; J: TRBJ2-1; CDR3: CASSLDRGGRDEQFF; DNA: TGTGCCAGCAGCTTAGACCGGGGGGGTAGGGATGAGCAGTTCTTC
D: TRBD1; V: TRBV9; size: -; J: TRBJ1-5; CDR3: CASSGGGTGGNQPQHF; DNA: TGTGCCAGCAGCGGAGGAGGGACAGGGGGAAATCAGCCCCAGCATTTT
D: -; V: TRBV10-3; size: -; J: TRBJ2-7; CDR3: CAIRPGGSYEQYF; DNA: TGTGCCATCAGGCCAGGGGGGTCCTACGAGCAGTACTTC
D: TRBD1; V: TRBV10-3; size: -; J: TRBJ1-2; CDR3: CAISGQGYGYTF; DNA: TGTGCCATCAGTGGACAGGGGTATGGCTACACCTTC
D: -; V: TRBV11-2; size: -; J: TRBJ2-7; CDR3: CASSLEARLNEQYF; DNA: TGTGCCAGCAGCTTAGAAGCCCGTCTCAACGAGCAGTACTTC
D: -; V: TRBV19; size: -; J: TRBJ1-1; CDR3: CASSIGRGRDTEAFF; DNA: TGTGCCAGTAGTATAGGGCGAGGGAGGGACACTGAAGCTTTCTTT
D: TRBD1; V: TRBV5-8; size: -; J: TRBJ2-1; CDR3: CASSLDRGRVEQFF; DNA: TGTGCCAGCAGCTTGGACAGGGGGCGGGTTGAGCAGTTCTTC
D: TRBD1; V: TRBV5-1; size: -; J: TRBJ1-1; CDR3: CASSTGGGKAEAFF; DNA: TGCGCCAGCAGCACAGGGGGAGGTAAAGCGGAAGCTTTCTTT
D: -; V: TRBV7-2; size: -; J: TRBJ1-1; CDR3: CASSLVGARVTEAFF; DNA: TGTGCCAGCAGCTTAGTAGGGGCCAGGGTCACTGAAGCTTTCTTT
D: -; V: TRBV19; size: -; J: TRBJ2-7; CDR3: CASSIRGTGLRSIKPTFPFEQYF; DNA: TGTGCCAGTAGTATAAGGGGAACAGGGCTCCGTTCTATCAAACCTACGTTCCCATTCGAGCAGTACTTC
D: -; V: TRBV11-3; size: -; J: TRBJ1-1; CDR3: CASSLDPGTEAFF; DNA: TGTGCCAGCAGCTTAGACCCGGGGACTGAAGCTTTCTTT
D: -; V: TRBV11-1; size: -; J: TRBJ2-1; CDR3: CASSSQTRSSYNEQFF; DNA: TGTGCCAGCAGCTCCCAGACCCGGAGCTCCTACAATGAGCAGTTCTTC
D: -; V: TRBV3-1/TRBV3-2; size: -; J: TRBJ1-2; CDR3: CASSQASNYGYTF; DNA: TGTGCCAGCAGCCAGGCATCTAACTATGGCTACACCTTC
D: -; V: TRBV2; size: -; J: TRBJ1-2; CDR3: CASSELSGFYGYTF; DNA: TGTGCCAGCAGTGAGCTCAGCGGATTCTATGGCTACACCTTC
D: -; V: TRBV2; size: -; J: TRBJ2-4; CDR3: CASSDSGDKNIQYF; DNA: TGTGCCAGCAGTGATTCCGGGGACAAAAACATTCAGTACTTC
D: TRBD2; V: TRBV9; size: -; J: TRBJ2-3; CDR3: CASSVGVAGDTDTQYF; DNA: TGTGCCAGCAGCGTCGGCGTGGCGGGGGACACAGATACGCAGTATTTT
D: -; V: TRBV11-3; size: -; J: TRBJ2-2; CDR3: CASSPQRRPGELFF; DNA: TGTGCCAGCAGCCCCCAACGGAGACCCGGGGAGCTGTTTTTT
D: TRBD1; V: TRBV6-4; size: -; J: TRBJ1-1; CDR3: CASKREIQGAGEAFF; DNA: TGTGCCAGCAAAAGGGAAATACAGGGGGCAGGTGAAGCTTTCTTT
D: -; V: TRBV11-2; size: -; J: TRBJ1-4; CDR3: CASGRGDYTTNEKLFF; DNA: TGTGCCAGCGGCCGGGGGGACTACACAACTAATGAAAAACTGTTTTTT
D: -; V: TRBV5-8; size: once; J: TRBJ1-2; CDR3: CASSRFGAWGEANYGYTF; DNA: TGTGCCAGCAGCCGCTTTGGAGCGTGGGGAGAAGCTAACTATGGCTACACCTTC
D: -; V: TRBV19; size: -; J: TRBJ1-3; CDR3: CASSMFQRGSGNTIYF; DNA: TGTGCCAGTAGTATGTTCCAAAGAGGCTCTGGAAACACCATATATTTT
D: -; V: TRBV3-1/TRBV3-2; size: -; J: TRBJ1-4; CDR3: CASSPATNEKLFF; DNA: TGTGCCAGCAGTCCCGCAACTAATGAAAAACTGTTTTTT
D: -; V: TRBV18; size: -; J: TRBJ1-3; CDR3: CASSPEATSGNTIYF; DNA: TGTGCCAGCTCACCAGAGGCCACCTCTGGAAACACCATATATTTT